This T cell receptor beta chain was observed in a study of identical twins (TCRdb year 2016). Describing the broader study: To test whether fetal clonotypes persist, this study deep-sequenced TCR alpha and beta repertoires from monozygotic twins, from unrelated adults of various ages, and from cord blood. To rule out contamination, the twin experiments were replicated at different times with different library preparation protocols.

There are 13 amino acids in the CDR3, from cysteine to phenylalanine inclusive. Just the 39-base CDR3 DNA is kept, in frame starting at base 1. The germline V gene sets CDR1 to KGHDR and CDR2 to SFDVKD. Between the V and J ends, shortened by 1 base and 12 bases respectively, the junction contains 12 bases. Library construction relied on 5' RACE. Instrument on record: Illumina HiSeq 2000. A universal primer binding site was introduced by template switching, and a unique molecular identifier was present in the final cDNA, enabling accurate counting of TCR cDNA molecules. Specific primers in the conserved constant-segment region were used to synthesize first-strand cDNA for the TCR alpha and beta chains. To control for contamination, every cDNA library was double barcoded, receiving both a SMART-Mk sample barcode and Illumina barcodes. TruSeq adapter sequences, together with Illumina sample barcodes, were added in two successive PCR steps. Sequencing of the TCR alpha and beta cDNA libraries was done on the Illumina HiSeq platform using custom primers. As for how the authors treated the data: MiGEC was used to process raw reads and extract unique molecular identifiers, and MiXCR was used to find CDR3 positions. For each individual, recombination models were inferred using an EM algorithm with the repgenHMM and IGoR tools. Shared clonotypes were analyzed with the tcR package in R, and sharing was normalized by the product of cloneset sizes. Out-of-frame nonproductive sequences were analyzed to study raw recombination free of thymic and clonal selection effects. The raw public reads went through TCRdb reprocessing: fastp at Q25, MiXCR clone calling, in-frame beta chains kept. Entries that share a CDR3 protein sequence are merged under the most common genes and DNA. The V and J calls shown here were made by TCRdb, not taken from the authors' results. The sample profile shows fewer than 550,000 distinct CDR3 sequences; approximately 14% of them were found once. Of the sample, 0.44% falls within the top ten clones.

What the work shows at the level of the full study, not this receptor alone: Because the same donors could not be followed over many years, conclusions were based on cross-sectional statistical analysis. Zero-insertion analyses could be partly confounded by invariant T cells such as MAIT and iNKT, although diverse VJ usage argued against such confounding for most clonotypes. Out-of-frame TCR alpha sharing in monozygotic twins was systematically underestimated by recombination models, whereas sharing between unrelated individuals was in agreement with the recombination models. The excess sharing between twins in beta out-of-frame sequences was weaker because fewer shared sequences reduced the signal-to-noise ratio. Fewer insertions were carried by abundant cord blood beta clonotypes; a weaker similar trend was observed in young adult naive repertoires, while no such trend was observed in memory repertoires. Out-of-frame TCR alpha sequences shared between twins showed an excess of low generation-probability sequences compared with coincidental sharing between unrelated individuals.

This clonotype was counted between two and nine times. Its antigen remains unidentified. No much larger clonotype is one base removed from it; base qualities were not supplied. Every donor was a healthy Caucasian. The twin cohort consisted of three pairs of female monozygotic twins, all aged about 18 to 30 years. CD4+ and CD8+ T cell populations were isolated with positive isolation kits from Invitrogen. The same data also contributed to another study, on yellow fever vaccine responses in identical twins. As described in the second report: The authors reported that the T cell response to vaccination in identical twins appeared partly convergent and partly personalized. The study precisely tracked vaccine-responding T cell clones in identical twins.

The chain couples TRBV24-1 to TRBJ2-1; the D gene lacks a confident call. The sequenced sample consisted of CD4+ T cells sorted from blood. The receptor was derived from a woman aged 18-35 years in good health. In nucleotide form, the sequence is TGTGCCACCAGTGATTTCGGGTTCGACGGGCAGTTCTTC. The resulting protein is CATSDFGFDGQFF.